The next 22 T cell receptor beta chains were all read from a single sample in a study of blood T cell repertoires in COVID-19. Profiling relied on immunoSEQ multiplex PCR, and the TCRdb table lists in-frame clones only, not all of them. The repertoire has about 120,000 clones, 81% of them found once; the top ten carry under 11%. The sample comprised peripheral blood. These receptors were collected from a human donor in a cohort sampled during active COVID-19.

The J gene is TRBJ2-7, the V gene TRBV5-1; possibly TRBD1 for D (6 bases). The CDR3 has 15 residues. V was shortened by 9 bases and J by 0 bases, with 19 bases between the two germline ends. Germline loops: CDR1 SGHRS, CDR2 YFSETQ. The CDR3 region is CATRPRDTISYEQYF. The CDR3 nucleotides read TGCGCCACCCGCCCCCGGGACACCATCTCCTACGAGCAGTACTTC.

J is TRBJ2-7 and V is TRBV5-1; 7 positions match TRBD1. Germline loops: CDR1 SGHRS, CDR2 YFSETQ. CDR3 size: 16 residues. The V gene end was trimmed by 0 bases and the J gene end by 2 bases; junction bases not matched to a gene: 8. The CDR3 DNA reads TGCGCCAGCAGCTTGGGGACAGGACAAGTTGCCTACGAGCAGTACTTC. This translates into CASSLGTGQVAYEQYF.

This sequence joins TRBV19 and TRBJ1-5; TRBD1 matches 7 bases. CDR3 size: 16 residues. CDR1 is LNHDA, CDR2 SQIVND, per germline (reference sequence). The V and J ends lost 8 bases and 0 bases, in that order; junction bases with no gene match: 10. Written as DNA, the CDR3 is TGTGCCAGTGGGGGAATCGGGACAGATAGCAATCAGCCCCAGCATTTT. It is translated as CASGGIGTDSNQPQHF.

For the CDR3, the DNA is TGTGCCAGCTTTACGGGACAGGGGGCCTCGAACAAGGGGGCTTTCTTT. The encoded protein is CASFTGQGASNKGAFF. The chain joins TRBV18 to TRBJ1-1; TRBD1 agrees at 12 bases. V lost 7 bases, J lost 11 bases, and 17 bases stayed unmatched. Germline values: CDR1 KGHSH, CDR2 LQKENI. This CDR3 contains 16 residues.

The gene calls are TRBV19 and TRBJ1-2, with 7 bases lining up with TRBD1. This CDR3 region has 14 residues. CDR1 is LNHDA and CDR2 is SQIVND in the germline V gene (reference sequence). Losses at the gene ends were 4 bases for V and 3 bases for J; bases not matched to a gene: 5. CDR3 residues: CASSSTGVDYGYTF. Here the CDR3 DNA reads TGTGCCAGTAGTAGTACAGGGGTCGACTATGGCTACACCTTC.

A single count supports this clone. V and J are TRBV28 and TRBJ1-1; tentative D call: TRBD1 (6 bases). Trimming took off 5 bases at V and 1 base at J, with 14 bases between the two ends. There are 15 residues in the CDR3. Germline CDR1 MDHEN, CDR2 SYDVKM. The CDR3 sequence: CASSVLRGTNTEAFF. As DNA, the CDR3 is TGTGCCAGCAGTGTCCTCAGGGGTACGAACACTGAAGCTTTCTTT.

This clone was counted a few times. The V gene is TRBV6-1, the J gene TRBJ1-2, with D uncertain. CDR3 length equals 12 residues. In germline, CDR1 is MNHNS, CDR2 SASEGT. Trimming removed 3 bases from V and 0 bases from J, with 2 bases in between. The CDR3 DNA sequence: TGTGCCAGCAGTGACACTAACTATGGCTACACCTTC. It is translated as CASSDTNYGYTF.

The chain couples TRBV7-8 to TRBJ2-5, with 11 bases identical to TRBD2. CDR1 is SGHVS, CDR2 FQNEAQ, per germline. The CDR3 is 13 amino acids. The chain's CDR3 is CGFSGGAGETQYF. The CDR3 nucleotides read TGTGGGTTTAGCGGGGGGGCCGGCGAGACCCAGTACTTC.

This chain connects TRBV5-4 to TRBJ1-2; TRBD1 matches 7 bases. CDR3 length equals 13 residues. Per the germline V gene, CDR1 is SGHNT and CDR2 is YYREEE (reference sequence). V lost 4 bases to trimming and J lost 4 bases; unmatched junction nucleotides: 4. As DNA, the CDR3 is TGTGCCAGCAGCACAGGGGAACTCTATGGCTACACCTTC. This gives the protein CASSTGELYGYTF.

The chain's CDR3 is CASSLPGWEGHEQYF. CDR3 nucleotide sequence: TGCGCCAGCAGCCTCCCAGGGTGGGAGGGTCACGAGCAGTACTTC. The V and J genes are TRBV5-1 and TRBJ2-7, with 7 bases identical to TRBD2. The CDR3 loop spans 15 amino acids. Germline CDR1 and CDR2: SGHRS and YFSETQ. V dropped 4 bases and J dropped 5; count of bases not matched to a gene: 12.

This clone has just a few counts. The chain has TRBV28 and TRBJ1-5; 10 bases align to TRBD1. Looked up from germline, CDR1 is MDHEN and CDR2 is SYDVKM. There are 14 residues in the CDR3. V lost 2 bases, J lost 5 bases, and 0 bases stayed unmatched. CDR3 sequence (DNA): TGTGCCAGCAGTTTAGGGACAGGGGATCAGCCCCAGCATTTT. Translation gives CASSLGTGDQPQHF.

The chain uses TRBV27 and TRBJ2-1; 7 nucleotides match TRBD2. Unmatched junction bases numbered 7, after V lost 4 bases and J lost 4 bases. Germline V gene data show CDR1 as MNHEY and CDR2 as SMNVEV (reference sequence). The CDR3 is 15 amino acids. The CDR3 loop reads CASSSSERDYNEQFF. CDR3 DNA sequence: TGTGCCAGCAGTTCAAGTGAGCGGGATTACAATGAGCAGTTCTTC.

This rearrangement joins TRBV27 to TRBJ2-1; 11 bases line up with TRBD2. The CDR3 runs to 16 residues. After removal of 1 base from V and 5 bases from J, the junction contained 4 bases not matched to a gene. Germline lookup yields CDR1 MNHEY and CDR2 SMNVEV (reference sequence). The CDR3 here is CASSLLASGRHNEQFF. In DNA form, the CDR3 reads TGTGCCAGCAGTTTATTAGCTAGCGGGAGGCACAATGAGCAGTTCTTC.

The genes are TRBV9 and TRBJ2-2; 10 positions match TRBD1. With V trimmed by 4 bases and J by 2 bases, 8 bases remained unmatched. CDR3 length: 17 amino acids. The V gene's germline CDR1 is SGDLS and CDR2 YYNGEE. This CDR3 reads CASSRVGQGRNTGELFF. DNA for the CDR3: TGTGCCAGCAGCAGGGTGGGACAGGGGCGAAACACCGGGGAGCTGTTTTTT.

The chain uses TRBV6-4 and TRBJ2-5, with unresolved D. The ends were cut back, 4 bases at V and 5 bases at J, with 11 bases in the middle. Germline V gene data show CDR1 as MRHNA and CDR2 as SNTAGT. CDR3 length: 13 residues. The CDR3 protein is CASSANLAETQYF. The DNA of the CDR3 is TGTGCCAGCAGTGCGAACCTCGCGGAGACCCAGTACTTC.

This chain uses TRBV28 with TRBJ1-6; no definite D call. CDR3 length: 12 residues. Germline loops: CDR1 MDHEN, CDR2 SYDVKM. Deletions cut 1 base from V and 10 bases from J, with 5 bases between. The CDR3 nucleotides are TGTGCCAGCAGTTTATTAATGTCACCCCTCCACTTT. This gives the protein CASSLLMSPLHF.

This sequence joins TRBV3-1 (or the pseudogene TRBV3-2) and TRBJ1-1, with a weak D call TRBD1 (6 bases). Trimming cost V 0 bases and J 4 bases, with 21 bases left between them. CDR1 LGHDT and CDR2 YNNKEL come from the germline V gene (reference sequence). CDR3 length: 18 residues. The CDR3 loop reads CASSQDSWGGQISTEAFF. Written as DNA, the CDR3 is TGTGCCAGCAGCCAAGATTCTTGGGGTGGACAGATTAGCACTGAAGCTTTCTTT.

The rearrangement links TRBV6-5 to TRBJ2-1, with 8 bases matching TRBD1. This CDR3 has 15 residues. The germline V gene has CDR1 MNHEY and CDR2 SVGAGI. Trimming cost V 6 bases and J 4 bases; bases outside gene matches: 8. The CDR3 sequence: CASSYDRGGYNEQFF. The CDR3 nucleotides read TGTGCCAGCAGCTACGACAGGGGCGGATACAATGAGCAGTTCTTC.

The J gene is TRBJ2-7, the V gene TRBV7-9; 12 nucleotides match TRBD2. V was pared by 5 bases and J by 3 bases, with 8 bases of the junction left unmatched. Germline V lookup: CDR1 SEHNR, CDR2 FQNEAQ (reference sequence). This CDR3 region has 16 residues. Here the CDR3 DNA reads TGTGCCAGCAGCGCCAGACTAGCGGGGGAGAACTACGAGCAGTACTTC. This translates into CASSARLAGENYEQYF.

The chain employs TRBV2 and TRBJ2-3, with 12 positions matching TRBD2. CDR1 and CDR2 (germline): SNHLY, FYNNEI. The V gene end was trimmed by 6 bases and the J gene end by 5 bases; junction bases not matched to a gene: 3. The CDR3 has 14 amino acids. As DNA, the CDR3 is TGTGCCAGCAGGGCTAGCGGGGGGGGAGATACGCAGTATTTT. Its protein is CASRASGGGDTQYF. Full variable domain (outside the CDR3, taken from reference TRBV2 and TRBJ2-3): EPEVTQTPSHQVTQMGQEVILRCVPISNHLYFYWYRQILGQKVEFLVSFYNNEISEKSEIFDDQFSVERPDGSNFTLKIRSTKLEDSAMYFCASRASGGGDTQYFGPGTRLTVL.

This sequence joins TRBV5-1 and TRBJ2-5; tentatively, D is TRBD2 (6 bases). V was clipped by 0 bases and J by 1 base, with 13 bases between them. Germline V gives CDR1 SGHRS, CDR2 YFSETQ. This CDR3 is built from 16 residues. CDR3 DNA sequence: TGCGCCAGCAGCTTGGCGCCAGGGAGGCCCCAAGAGACCCAGTACTTC. This gives the protein CASSLAPGRPQETQYF.

This clone was seen only once. The chain links TRBV5-1 to TRBJ2-7, with TRBD2 matching 11 bases. Trimming at V came to 1 base and at J to 0 bases, leaving 9 bases not matched to a gene. The germline CDR1 and CDR2 sequences are SGHRS and YFSETQ. The CDR3 consists of 18 residues. The DNA for the CDR3 is TGCGCCAGCAGCTTGAGAACTAGCGGGGGCCAAGGCTCCTACGAGCAGTACTTC. It encodes CASSLRTSGGQGSYEQYF.